Below are 6 T cell receptor beta chains sequenced from a single sample in a study of OX40 agonist ivuxolimab in advanced cancers. Clones were sequenced by immunoSEQ multiplex PCR, and TCRdb holds only the in-frame ones, with some missing. The data hold some 31,000 clones, with about 89% observed a single time. The source material was CD4+ or CD8+ T cells sorted from blood, sampled in a trial of the OX40 agonist ivuxolimab. The receptors shown here come from an adult with an advanced solid tumor such as melanoma, head and neck, liver or kidney cancer.

The chain uses TRBV27 and TRBJ2-1; 7 nucleotides line up with TRBD2. Germline V gives CDR1 MNHEY, CDR2 SMNVEV (reference sequence). The CDR3 covers 14 residues. Unmatched junction bases numbered 4, after V lost 6 bases and J lost 2 bases. The DNA of the CDR3 is TGTGCCAGCAGCCTTAGCGGGCCCTACAATGAGCAGTTCTTC. It specifies CASSLSGPYNEQFF.

Written as DNA, the CDR3 is TGTGCCAGCAGCAAGGGATTGTACGAGCAGTACTTC. Protein: CASSKGLYEQYF. The chain has TRBV11-2 and TRBJ2-7, with D unresolved. Per the germline V gene, CDR1 is SGHAT and CDR2 is FQNNGV. V was cut by 5 bases and J by 4 bases, with 9 bases left in between. The CDR3 is 12 amino acids.

The chain joins TRBV7-2 to TRBJ1-2, with D perhaps matching TRBD1 (6 bases). The germline V and J ends were trimmed by 5 bases and 4 bases, with 11 bases remaining between them. Looked up from germline, CDR1 is SGHTA and CDR2 is FQGNSA. CDR3 length: 13 amino acids. CDR3: CASSETGRYGYTF. DNA for the CDR3: TGTGCCAGCAGCGAAACAGGGCGCTATGGCTACACCTTC.

The rearrangement links TRBV25-1 to TRBJ2-5, with 7 bases that match TRBD1. The CDR3 consists of 14 residues. Germline lookup yields CDR1 MGHDK and CDR2 SYGVNS. Unmatched junction bases numbered 1, after V lost 3 bases and J lost 0 bases. CDR3 nucleotides: TGTGCCAGCAGTGAGACAGGGTACCAAGAGACCCAGTACTTC. Protein sequence: CASSETGYQETQYF.

The chain carries TRBV5-6 and TRBJ2-7; 10 bases line up with TRBD2. The trim removed 0 bases at V and 6 bases at J, leaving 6 bases unmatched. CDR3 length: 15 amino acids. Germline loops: CDR1 SGHDT, CDR2 YYEEEE. The CDR3 region has the DNA TGTGCCAGCAGCTTGGCAGCGGGAGGGCCCTTCGAGCAGTACTTC. This translates into CASSLAAGGPFEQYF. Complete variable domain (other parts from reference TRBV5-6 and TRBJ2-7): DAGVTQSPTHLIKTRGQQVTLRCSPKSGHDTVSWYQQALGQGPQFIFQYYEEEERQRGNFPDRFSGHQFPNYSSELNVNALLLGDSALYLCASSLAAGGPFEQYFGPGTRLTVT.

The rearrangement links TRBV5-6 to TRBJ1-3; D gene unclear. Trimming removed 0 bases at V and 8 bases at J, with 9 bases between. The CDR3 sequence is 13 residues long. Germline V gene lookup returns CDR1 SGHDT and CDR2 YYEEEE. CDR3 residues: CASSLGDWDTIYF. The CDR3 nucleotides read TGTGCCAGCAGCTTGGGGGATTGGGACACCATATATTTT.